This T cell receptor (beta chain) derives from a study of chemoradiotherapy in HPV16-positive cancers. Findings of the study overall: Better recurrence-free survival went with HPV-responsive T-cell expansion in HPV16-positive patients.

This table comes from immunoSEQ multiplex PCR, and its TCRdb copy is limited to in-frame clones, with some not included. Among about 10,000 clones listed, approximately 70% were seen once. Regarding this clone: Antigen: not known.

CDR1 is SGHTA, CDR2 FQGNSA, per germline. With 5 bases removed from V and 4 bases from J, the gap between germline ends came to 14 bases. CDR3 size: 14 residues. The rearrangement uses TRBV7-2 and TRBJ1-1; D is unresolved. The sequence derives from a human donor with HPV-associated anogenital cancer. This specimen was taken from a patient who underwent chemoradiotherapy. CDR3 DNA sequence: TGTGCCAGCAGCGCGCAGGTTAAGGGCACTGAAGCTTTCTTT. Amino acid sequence: CASSAQVKGTEAFF.